The 14 T cell receptor beta chains given below trace back to one sample, sequenced in a study of blood T cell repertoires in COVID-19. Some clones are missing from TCRdb's copy, which holds only in-frame ones; the method was immunoSEQ multiplex PCR. The data show some 120,000 clones, around 85% seen once. Material for sequencing was peripheral blood. The receptors were gathered from a woman aged 45-65 years with acute or convalescent COVID-19.

This clone was seen a single time. The chain couples TRBV7-2 to TRBJ2-1; 7 nucleotides align to TRBD2. The CDR3 is made up of 15 amino acids. Germline V lookup: CDR1 SGHTA, CDR2 FQGNSA. The V segment lost 5 bases and the J segment 3 bases; nucleotides outside the gene matches: 7. CDR3 nucleotides: TGTGCCAGCAGCACCGCCGGGACTAACTACAATGAGCAGTTCTTC. It is translated as CASSTAGTNYNEQFF.

The rearrangement joins TRBV6-5 to TRBJ1-3; unclear D gene. Trimming stripped 6 bases from V and 0 bases from J, with 12 bases between. Germline CDR1 is MNHEY and CDR2 is SVGAGI. CDR3 length: 15 residues. As DNA, the CDR3 is TGTGCCAGCAGGTCCGGGTCCTACTCTGGAAACACCATATATTTT. This translates into CASRSGSYSGNTIYF.

The chain is built from TRBV30 and TRBJ2-2, with a possible D match to TRBD2 (6 bases). There are 12 residues in the CDR3. Germline lookup yields CDR1 GTSNPN and CDR2 SVGIG (reference sequence). Trimming stripped 2 bases from V and 5 bases from J, with 6 bases between. The CDR3 nucleotides read TGTGCCTGGAGTCGGGGGACCGGGGAGCTGTTTTTT. The encoded protein is CAWSRGTGELFF. The complete variable domain, with remaining parts taken from reference TRBV30 and TRBJ2-2, reads SQTIHQWPATLVQPVGSPLSLECTVEGTSNPNLYWYRQAAGRGLQLLFYSVGIGQISSEVPQNLSASRPQDRQFILSSKKLLLSDSGFYLCAWSRGTGELFFGEGSRLTVL.

V usage is TRBV28 and J usage is TRBJ1-2; D is unclear. Germline loops: CDR1 MDHEN, CDR2 SYDVKM. The CDR3 extends over 17 amino acids. V was pared by 1 base and J by 3 bases, with 18 bases between. The CDR3 loop is CASSLSTGPRQDYGYTF. In nucleotides, the CDR3 is TGTGCCAGCAGTTTATCAACCGGTCCCCGGCAGGACTATGGCTACACCTTC.

The chain uses TRBV6-5 and TRBJ1-1; no clear D gene. There are 12 residues in the CDR3. The V end was cut by 4 bases, the J end by 0 bases, with 3 bases between. Germline V gene sequence: CDR1 MNHEY, CDR2 SVGAGI. CDR3 DNA: TGTGCCAGCAGTTCAGTGAACACTGAAGCTTTCTTT. Translation: CASSSVNTEAFF.

The CDR3 sequence is CASRTTGRDSEAFF. The DNA for the CDR3 is TGCGCCAGCAGGACGACAGGGAGAGACTCTGAAGCTTTCTTT. The chain has TRBV5-1 and TRBJ1-1, with TRBD1 identical over 7 bases. The germline gives CDR1 SGHRS, CDR2 YFSETQ. CDR3 length: 14 amino acids. V trimming: 5 bases; J trimming: 6 bases; junction bases outside the gene matches: 10.

The chain joins TRBV5-1 to TRBJ1-1, with TRBD1 matching over 9 bases. CDR1 and CDR2 (germline): SGHRS, YFSETQ. Trimming removed 4 bases from V and 8 bases from J; junction bases left unmatched: 9. The CDR3 spans 14 residues. CDR3 in DNA: TGCGCCAGCAGCCCTGACAGGGGGGAAATCGAAGCTTTCTTT. This sequence encodes CASSPDRGEIEAFF.

The rearrangement joins TRBV27 to TRBJ1-2; D is perhaps TRBD1 (5 bases). This CDR3 has 15 amino acids. V lost 2 bases to trimming and J lost 3 bases, with 13 bases between them. Germline loops: CDR1 MNHEY, CDR2 SMNVEV (reference sequence). The DNA for the CDR3 is TGTGCCAGCAGTTTAACTGGGGGGACGGACTATGGCTACACCTTC. As protein: CASSLTGGTDYGYTF.

The CDR3 DNA reads as TGCGCCAGCAGCAAAAATAGCGGGAGCACAGATACGCAGTATTTT. Amino acids: CASSKNSGSTDTQYF. This chain joins TRBV4-1 and TRBJ2-3, with TRBD2 matching 7 bases. The J segment lost 0 bases and the V segment lost 5 bases, leaving 5 bases of the junction unmatched. The V gene's germline CDR1 is MGHRA and CDR2 YSYEKL. The CDR3 runs to 15 residues.

The chain couples TRBV7-2 to TRBJ2-7; D may be TRBD2 (7 bases). The V gene's germline CDR1 is SGHTA and CDR2 FQGNSA. The V gene lost 3 bases and the J gene lost 1 base, with 13 bases spanning the gap. There are 15 residues in the CDR3. The CDR3 reads CASSLGGTLSYEQYF. CDR3 bases: TGTGCCAGCAGCTTGGGGGGGACATTGTCCTACGAGCAGTACTTC.

J is TRBJ1-5 and V is TRBV7-8; 11 positions match TRBD1. The CDR3 runs to 16 residues. Germline CDR1 and CDR2: SGHVS and FQNEAQ. The trim removed 2 bases at V and 4 bases at J, leaving 4 bases unmatched. The CDR3: CASSLSGTGGNQPQHF. The DNA of the CDR3 is TGTGCCAGCAGCTTAAGTGGGACAGGGGGGAATCAGCCCCAGCATTTT.

The chain joins TRBV10-3 to TRBJ2-3; 10 bases match TRBD1. The length of the CDR3 is 14 residues. Germline CDR1 and CDR2: ENHRY and SYGVKD. V lost 8 bases to trimming and J lost 3 bases; unmatched junction nucleotides: 5. CDR3 in DNA: TGTGCCATCGCGGGGGACAGGGGAACAGATACGCAGTATTTT. Translated: CAIAGDRGTDTQYF.

Only one count was recorded for this clone. The rearrangement joins TRBV2 to TRBJ2-4; D perhaps matches TRBD1 (6 bases). Germline V gene data show CDR1 as SNHLY and CDR2 as FYNNEI. This CDR3 spans 15 amino acids. The V gene lost 4 bases and the J gene lost 1 base, with 11 bases spanning the gap. The CDR3 nucleotides are TGTGCCAGCAGTGTAGGGGGTAGTGCCAAAAACATTCAGTACTTC. Protein sequence: CASSVGGSAKNIQYF.

This chain uses TRBV2 with TRBJ1-6; D gene ambiguous. The CDR3 is 13 amino acids. Trimming cost V 4 bases and J 6 bases, with 7 bases left between them. The germline V gene has CDR1 SNHLY and CDR2 FYNNEI. CDR3 sequence (DNA): TGTGCCAGCAGTGGTTCGGGTAATTCACCCCTCCACTTT. This encodes CASSGSGNSPLHF. Full variable domain (rest looked up from reference TRBV2 and TRBJ1-6): EPEVTQTPSHQVTQMGQEVILRCVPISNHLYFYWYRQILGQKVEFLVSFYNNEISEKSEIFDDQFSVERPDGSNFTLKIRSTKLEDSAMYFCASSGSGNSPLHFGNGTRLTVT.